These 20 T cell receptor beta chains share one sample of origin, sequenced in a study of blood T cells in healthy people across ages. Alongside a J-beta primer mix, a sample-barcoded 5' primer served in a second PCR lasting about 7 to 12 cycles. TCRdb redid the calling of the 5' RACE reads with MiXCR, one entry per CDR3 protein. Of about 930,000 distinct CDR3 sequences in the sample, 25% to 30% were seen once. These data were also reused for a study on T cells of mothers and their children.

The sample comprised blood. The receptors stem from a woman aged 40 to 55 in good health.

CDR3 nucleotide sequence: TGTGCCAGCAGTTTGGGGCGCGACGAAGCTTTCTTT. Amino acids: CASSLGRDEAFF. The gene calls are TRBV28 and TRBJ1-1, with a tentative D call TRBD1 (5 bases). CDR3 length: 12 amino acids. V lost 3 bases and J 8 bases, leaving 10 bases between the germline ends. Germline V CDR1 and CDR2: MDHEN, SYDVKM.

This clonotype came up many times. The chain employs TRBV6-6 and TRBJ2-7; possibly TRBD1 for D (5 bases). Between the trimmed V and J ends, which lost 6 bases and 0 bases, there was a span of 15 bases. CDR1 and CDR2 (germline): MNHNY, SVGAGI (reference sequence). There are 15 residues in the CDR3. The CDR3 coding sequence is TGTGCCAGCAGAACACAGGTGAGGAGCTCCTACGAGCAGTACTTC. Its protein is CASRTQVRSSYEQYF.

CDR3 sequence reads: CASSQATGSKQPQHF. The CDR3 nucleotides read TGTGCCAGCAGTCAGGCGACAGGGTCGAAGCAGCCCCAGCATTTT. This chain uses TRBV28 with TRBJ1-5, with 7 nucleotides matching TRBD1. The germline CDR1 and CDR2 sequences are MDHEN and SYDVKM. With 5 bases clipped from V and 7 bases from J, the junction kept 11 bases outside the gene matches. This CDR3 comprises 15 residues.

The J gene is TRBJ2-7, the V gene TRBV5-1, with TRBD2 matching 11 bases. The CDR3 runs 18 residues. Germline CDR1 reads SGHRS; CDR2 reads YFSETQ. V was clipped by 4 bases and J by 4 bases; unmatched bases: 16. The CDR3 DNA is TGCGCCAGCAGCCGCGGCTTAGCGGGGGGGCTGAACCTATACGAGCAGTACTTC. Encoded protein: CASSRGLAGGLNLYEQYF. Complete variable domain (other parts from reference TRBV5-1 and TRBJ2-7): KAGVTQTPRYLIKTRGQQVTLSCSPISGHRSVSWYQQTPGQGLQFLFEYFSETQRNKGNFPGRFSGRQFSNSRSEMNVSTLELGDSALYLCASSRGLAGGLNLYEQYFGPGTRLTVT.

This clonotype appeared many times. The chain is built from TRBV7-2 and TRBJ2-7, with 10 bases aligning to TRBD1. Germline CDR1 and CDR2: SGHTA and FQGNSA. The V and J ends lost 5 bases and 4 bases, in that order; junction bases with no gene match: 5. The CDR3 has 14 residues. CDR3: CASSRRDRGYEQYF. The CDR3 bases are TGTGCCAGCAGCCGCCGGGACAGGGGTTACGAGCAGTACTTC.

Only a few counts were recorded for this clonotype. Here the CDR3 reads CASSHNDRGVGEQYF. The CDR3 nucleotides are TGTGCCAGCAGTCATAACGACAGGGGAGTAGGGGAGCAGTACTTC. The chain links TRBV28 to TRBJ2-7; 8 bases are a match to TRBD1. The CDR3 contains 15 residues. J was trimmed by 7 bases and V by 5 bases; bases with no gene match: 13. Germline V gene lookup returns CDR1 MDHEN and CDR2 SYDVKM.

This clonotype has a count of ten or more. The chain joins TRBV4-1 to TRBJ2-1, with a possible D match to TRBD1 (5 bases). V was shortened by 1 base and J by 6 bases, with 13 bases between the two germline ends. The germline V gene has CDR1 MGHRA and CDR2 YSYEKL. The CDR3 is made up of 15 amino acids. Here the CDR3 DNA reads TGCGCCAGCAGCCAAGGCCAAACAGGCTTCAATGAGCAGTTCTTC. Translated: CASSQGQTGFNEQFF.

This clonotype has only one observation. The V call is TRBV9, the J call TRBJ2-1; no definite D call. This CDR3 has 15 amino acids. Germline assignment: CDR1 SGDLS and CDR2 YYNGEE. With 0 bases removed from V and 1 base from J, the gap between germline ends came to 8 bases. CDR3 coding DNA: TGTGCCAGCAGCGTAGATTTCGGATCCTACAATGAGCAGTTCTTC. It is translated as CASSVDFGSYNEQFF. The entire variable domain, with the rest obtained from reference TRBV9 and TRBJ2-1, is as follows: DSGVTQTPKHLITATGQRVTLRCSPRSGDLSVYWYQQSLDQGLQFLIQYYNGEERAKGNILERFSAQQFPDLHSELNLSSLELGDSALYFCASSVDFGSYNEQFFGPGTRLTVL.

As DNA, the CDR3 is TGCAGTGCTAGCGTGGCGGGGGGCACCTACGAGCAGTACTTC. Translation gives CSASVAGGTYEQYF. The rearrangement joins TRBV20-1 to TRBJ2-7, with TRBD2 identical over 8 bases. Germline V gene sequence: CDR1 DFQATT, CDR2 SNEGSKA (reference sequence). The CDR3 covers 14 residues. V dropped 3 bases and J dropped 2; count of bases not matched to a gene: 6.

The J gene is TRBJ1-1, the V gene TRBV27, with TRBD1 matching over 8 bases. The junction had 3 bases not matched to a gene; V was cut back by 2 bases and J by 1 base. The CDR3 consists of 15 residues. CDR1 and CDR2 (germline): MNHEY, SMNVEV (reference sequence). This CDR3 is CASSLRQGRNTEAFF. CDR3 nucleotide sequence: TGTGCCAGCAGTTTAAGACAGGGGAGGAACACTGAAGCTTTCTTT.

The chain links TRBV18 to TRBJ1-2, with D perhaps matching TRBD1 (5 bases). Trimming stripped 3 bases from V and 4 bases from J, with 21 bases between. Germline CDR1 is KGHSH and CDR2 is LQKENI. There are 17 residues in the CDR3. The CDR3 loop reads CASSPEMGVRLGYGYTF. The DNA for the CDR3 is TGTGCCAGCTCACCTGAGATGGGGGTGAGGCTAGGCTATGGCTACACCTTC. The full variable domain, rest sourced from reference TRBV18 and TRBJ1-2, is NAGVMQNPRHLVRRRGQEARLRCSPMKGHSHVYWYRQLPEEGLKFMVYLQKENIIDESGMPKERFSAEFPKEGPSILRIQQVVRGDSAAYFCASSPEMGVRLGYGYTFGSGTRLTVV.

The chain uses TRBV28 and TRBJ2-1, with TRBD2 matching 8 bases. The J segment lost 8 bases and the V segment lost 7 bases, leaving 13 bases of the junction unmatched. The CDR3 spans 15 residues. In germline, CDR1 is MDHEN, CDR2 SYDVKM. CDR3 sequence (DNA): TGTGCCAGCAACCCGTGGATAGCGGGGCGGGATGAGCAGTTCTTC. This sequence encodes CASNPWIAGRDEQFF. The full variable domain, in which reference TRBV28 and TRBJ2-1 provide the parts outside the CDR3, is DVKVTQSSRYLVKRTGEKVFLECVQDMDHENMFWYRQDPGLGLRLIYFSYDVKMKEKGDIPEGYSVSREKKERFSLILESASTNQTSMYLCASNPWIAGRDEQFFGPGTRLTVL.

The sample holds a few counts of this clonotype. This chain joins TRBV11-1 and TRBJ2-5, with D uncertain. CDR1 SGHAT and CDR2 FQDESV come from the germline V gene (reference sequence). V was shortened by 4 bases and J by 2 bases, with 14 bases between the two germline ends. The CDR3 runs 15 residues. In DNA, the CDR3 is TGTGCCAGCAGCTATGGTAGCCGGCTGCAAGAGACCCAGTACTTC. Translated, it gives CASSYGSRLQETQYF.

This clonotype was picked up a small number of times. The J gene is TRBJ2-3, the V gene TRBV9; 10 bases map to TRBD2. This CDR3 is built from 17 residues. The germline CDR1 and CDR2 sequences are SGDLS and YYNGEE. The trim removed 0 bases at V and 3 bases at J, leaving 7 bases unmatched. CDR3 sequence: CASSVAPVAGGTDTQYF. CDR3 sequence (DNA): TGTGCCAGCAGCGTAGCACCCGTAGCGGGGGGAACAGATACGCAGTATTTT.

At least ten counts were recorded for this clonotype. The chain carries TRBV7-9 and TRBJ2-1; 8 bases align to TRBD2. The germline V gene encodes CDR1 SEHNR and CDR2 FQNEAQ (reference sequence). The J segment lost 2 bases and the V segment lost 5 bases, leaving 8 bases of the junction unmatched. CDR3 length: 16 amino acids. The CDR3 DNA is TGTGCCAGCAGCCCCCCGAACGGGGGGGCCTACAATGAGCAGTTCTTC. This sequence encodes CASSPPNGGAYNEQFF. Drawing the rest from reference TRBV7-9 and TRBJ2-1, the complete variable domain is DTGVSQNPRHKITKRGQNVTFRCDPISEHNRLYWYRQTLGQGPEFLTYFQNEAQLEKSRLLSDRFSAERPKGSFSTLEIQRTEQGDSAMYLCASSPPNGGAYNEQFFGPGTRLTVL.

There are many counts of this clonotype. V and J are TRBV7-9 and TRBJ2-5; a possible D gene is TRBD2 (6 bases). This CDR3 spans 15 amino acids. With 0 bases removed from V and 4 bases from J, the gap between germline ends came to 12 bases. Germline CDR1 SEHNR, CDR2 FQNEAQ (reference sequence). CDR3 protein: CASSLAEVGGETQYF. The CDR3 DNA follows: TGTGCCAGCAGCTTAGCGGAGGTGGGAGGAGAGACCCAGTACTTC.

Turning to this clonotype: With a much larger clone just one base away, this may be a read error. The chain joins TRBV7-2 to TRBJ2-1, with no clear D. The CDR3 runs to 13 residues. V lost 5 bases and J lost 10, with 15 bases in between. From germline, CDR1 is SGHTA and CDR2 FQGNSA. Here the CDR3 reads CASSPKQSYEQFF. The CDR3 nucleotides are TGTGCCAGCAGCCCTAAACAATCCTACGAGCAGTTCTTC.

This clonotype is a singleton in its sample. The junction departs from the called germline gene at one end, perhaps through a read error. The chain combines TRBV7-3 with TRBJ2-3; 12 bases align to TRBD2. Looked up from germline, CDR1 is SGHTA and CDR2 is FQGTGA. This CDR3 is built from 16 residues. The CDR3 region has the DNA TGTGCCAGCAGCTTAAGTCTAGCGGGGGGGCCAGATGCGCAGTATTTT. Protein product: CASSLSLAGGPDAQYF.

This clonotype was counted between two and nine times. J is TRBJ2-5 and V is TRBV21-1; the D segment call TRBD1 is taken from the table without a DNA check. TRBV21-1 is reported as a pseudogene. CDR3 length equals 17 residues. Written as DNA, the CDR3 is TGTGCCAGCAGCAAGTGCCTTCCAGGGGGCGCAGAAGAGACCCAGTACTTC. It specifies CASSKCLPGGAEETQYF.

This clonotype was seen only a few times. The chain employs TRBV5-6 and TRBJ2-3; TRBD1 is a possible D gene (6 bases). V lost 4 bases, J lost 4 bases, and 13 bases lay in between. The CDR3 runs 14 residues. CDR1 is SGHDT, CDR2 YYEEEE, per germline. The CDR3 loop is CASSEGVLADTQYF. Written as DNA, the CDR3 is TGTGCCAGCAGCGAGGGGGTTTTGGCAGATACGCAGTATTTT.